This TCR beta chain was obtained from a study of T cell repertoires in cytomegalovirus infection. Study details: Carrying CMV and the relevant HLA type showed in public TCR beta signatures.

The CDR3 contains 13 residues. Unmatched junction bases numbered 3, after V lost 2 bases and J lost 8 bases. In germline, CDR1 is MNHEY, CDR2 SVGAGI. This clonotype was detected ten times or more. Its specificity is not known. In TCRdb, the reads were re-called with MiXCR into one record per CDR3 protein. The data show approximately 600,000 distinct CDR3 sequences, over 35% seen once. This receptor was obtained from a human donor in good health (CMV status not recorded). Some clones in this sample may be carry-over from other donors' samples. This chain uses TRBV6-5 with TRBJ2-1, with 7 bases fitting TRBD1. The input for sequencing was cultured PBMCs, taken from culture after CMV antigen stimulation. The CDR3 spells CASSYGQVDEQFF. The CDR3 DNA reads TGTGCCAGCAGTTACGGACAGGTCGATGAGCAGTTCTTC.